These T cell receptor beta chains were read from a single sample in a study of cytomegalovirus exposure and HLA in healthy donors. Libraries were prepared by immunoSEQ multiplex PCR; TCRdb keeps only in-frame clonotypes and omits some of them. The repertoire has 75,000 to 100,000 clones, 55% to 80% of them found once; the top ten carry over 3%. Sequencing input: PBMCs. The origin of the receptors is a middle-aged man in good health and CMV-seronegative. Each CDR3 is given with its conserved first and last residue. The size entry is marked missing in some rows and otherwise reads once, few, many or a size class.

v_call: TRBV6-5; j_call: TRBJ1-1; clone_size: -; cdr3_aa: CASSFFRGANTEAFF
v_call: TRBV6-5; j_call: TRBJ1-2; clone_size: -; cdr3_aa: CASSYRGRQVSGYTF
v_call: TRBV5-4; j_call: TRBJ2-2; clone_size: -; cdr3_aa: CASSLQAIPRELFF
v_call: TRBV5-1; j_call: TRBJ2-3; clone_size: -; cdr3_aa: CASSLDSGLATDTQYF
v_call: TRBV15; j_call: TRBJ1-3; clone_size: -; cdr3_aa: CATSRDGQGNTIYF
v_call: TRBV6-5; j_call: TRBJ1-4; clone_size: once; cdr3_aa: CASRGGISTNEKLFF
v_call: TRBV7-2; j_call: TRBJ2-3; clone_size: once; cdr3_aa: CASSLMRVTDTQYF
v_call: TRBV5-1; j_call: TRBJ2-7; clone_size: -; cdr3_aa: CASNLIGAEQYF
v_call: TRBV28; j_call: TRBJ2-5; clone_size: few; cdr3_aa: CASSRRPGAHVRWETQYF
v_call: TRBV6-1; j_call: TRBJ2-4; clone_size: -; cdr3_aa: CASSIQGQGYNIQYF
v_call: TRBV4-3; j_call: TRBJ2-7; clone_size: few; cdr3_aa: CASSKLAGGTYEQYF
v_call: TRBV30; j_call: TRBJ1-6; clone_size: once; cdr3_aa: CAWSGSFGDSPLHF
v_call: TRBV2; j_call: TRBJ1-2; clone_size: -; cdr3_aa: CASSRDPDPANYGYTF
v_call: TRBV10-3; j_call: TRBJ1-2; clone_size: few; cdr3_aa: CAISEEVQGRYGYTF
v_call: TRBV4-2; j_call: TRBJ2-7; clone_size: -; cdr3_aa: CASSQPGDGPSSYEQYF
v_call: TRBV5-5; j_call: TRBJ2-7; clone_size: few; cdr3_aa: CASSSLGIVYEQYF
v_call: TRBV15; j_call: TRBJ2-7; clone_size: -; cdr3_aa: CATSRGQTPYEQYF
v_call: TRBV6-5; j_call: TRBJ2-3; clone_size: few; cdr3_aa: CASSYRTGMEYF
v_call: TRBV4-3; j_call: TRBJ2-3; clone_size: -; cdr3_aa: CASSPSGADTQYF
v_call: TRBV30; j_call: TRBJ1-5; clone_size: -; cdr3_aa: CAWDLRGRPQHF
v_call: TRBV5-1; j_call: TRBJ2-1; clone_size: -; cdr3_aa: CASSLGGGVEQFF
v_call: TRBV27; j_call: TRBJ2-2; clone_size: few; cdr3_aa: CASSPTPRGMDTGELFF
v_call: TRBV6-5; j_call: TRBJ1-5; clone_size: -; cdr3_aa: CASSRGTGVNQPQHF
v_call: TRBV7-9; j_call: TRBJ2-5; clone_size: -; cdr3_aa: CASSLILAAQETQYF
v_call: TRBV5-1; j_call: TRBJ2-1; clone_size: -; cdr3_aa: CASSLAGYNDQFF
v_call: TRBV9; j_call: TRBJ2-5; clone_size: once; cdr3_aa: CASSVGSSGYQETQYF
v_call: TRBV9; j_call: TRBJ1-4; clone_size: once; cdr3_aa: CASSPRTGGVEKLFF
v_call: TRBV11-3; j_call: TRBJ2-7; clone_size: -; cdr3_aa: CASSFGTEGYEQYF
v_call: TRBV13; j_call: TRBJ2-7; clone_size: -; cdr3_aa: CASSLTRGPPYEQYF
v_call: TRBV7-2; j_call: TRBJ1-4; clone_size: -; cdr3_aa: CASSLGRHEKLFF
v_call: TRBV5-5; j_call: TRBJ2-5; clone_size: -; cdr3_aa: CASTLETGGGASETQYF
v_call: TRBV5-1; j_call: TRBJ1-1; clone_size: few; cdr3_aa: CASSLGTGMNTEAFF
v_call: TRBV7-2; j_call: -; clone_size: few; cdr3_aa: CASSYSGGGASEQYF
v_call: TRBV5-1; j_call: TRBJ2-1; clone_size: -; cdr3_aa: CASSRDLNEQFF
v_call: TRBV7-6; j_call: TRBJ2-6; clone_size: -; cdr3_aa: CASSPRTANSGANVLTF
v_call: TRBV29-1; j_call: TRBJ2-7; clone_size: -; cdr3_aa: CSVAGGRKYEQYF
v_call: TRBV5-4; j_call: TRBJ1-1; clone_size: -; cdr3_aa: CASTQGQGVNTEAFF